The clone carrying this T cell receptor (beta chain) has a single count. Although they were nominally healthy when sampled, donors likely had unrecorded immune exposures. This donor lacks a recorded CMV serostatus. These data come from a study of cytomegalovirus exposure and HLA in healthy donors. From germline, CDR1 is SGDLS and CDR2 YYNGEE. This CDR3 region has 16 residues. After removal of 4 bases from V and 1 base from J, the junction contained 10 bases not matched to a gene. PCR used 60 Vbeta primers and 13 Jbeta primers. Clones were read by immunoSEQ multiplex PCR, and TCRdb kept only the in-frame ones, dropping some. The data hold 200,000 to 250,000 clones, with roughly 84% observed a single time.

The sequence was collected from a human donor in good health. V is TRBV9 and J is TRBJ2-5, with 7 bases identical to TRBD1. The sequenced material came from PBMCs. The CDR3: CASSRRPGQSQETQYF. In DNA, the CDR3 is TGTGCCAGCAGCAGAAGACCGGGACAGAGCCAAGAGACCCAGTACTTC. The full variable domain, with the rest looked up from reference TRBV9 and TRBJ2-5, is DSGVTQTPKHLITATGQRVTLRCSPRSGDLSVYWYQQSLDQGLQFLIQYYNGEERAKGNILERFSAQQFPDLHSELNLSSLELGDSALYFCASSRRPGQSQETQYFGPGTRLLVL.